The subject of this entry is one T cell receptor beta chain. The antigen remains undetermined. The record originates from a study of T cell responses to AZD1222 COVID-19 vaccine. Study findings and constraints: Most donors were white British and more were female, and clonal diversity was possibly underestimated. Repertoires were obtained only post-peak T cell response. Only a handful of AZD1222 recipients were seropositive at baseline.

Combined were second doses at about 4 or about 12 weeks. The protocol was immunoSEQ multiplex PCR, while the TCRdb copy is restricted to in-frame clones and leaves out a portion. The sample has about 150,000 clones, about nine tenths seen once; the top ten hold roughly 3.2%. The CDR3 loop spans 15 amino acids. Trimming pared 0 bases from V and 4 bases from J, leaving 12 bases between. Germline-derived CDR1 and CDR2 are SNHLY and FYNNEI. This receptor was obtained from an adult who received the AZD1222 COVID-19 vaccine. The chain links TRBV2 to TRBJ1-1; no clear D gene. The input for sequencing was peripheral blood, taken 28 days after the second AZD1222 dose. CDR3 amino acids: CASSEALRRSTEAFF. In nucleotides, the CDR3 is TGTGCCAGCAGTGAAGCGCTTAGGAGAAGCACTGAAGCTTTCTTT.